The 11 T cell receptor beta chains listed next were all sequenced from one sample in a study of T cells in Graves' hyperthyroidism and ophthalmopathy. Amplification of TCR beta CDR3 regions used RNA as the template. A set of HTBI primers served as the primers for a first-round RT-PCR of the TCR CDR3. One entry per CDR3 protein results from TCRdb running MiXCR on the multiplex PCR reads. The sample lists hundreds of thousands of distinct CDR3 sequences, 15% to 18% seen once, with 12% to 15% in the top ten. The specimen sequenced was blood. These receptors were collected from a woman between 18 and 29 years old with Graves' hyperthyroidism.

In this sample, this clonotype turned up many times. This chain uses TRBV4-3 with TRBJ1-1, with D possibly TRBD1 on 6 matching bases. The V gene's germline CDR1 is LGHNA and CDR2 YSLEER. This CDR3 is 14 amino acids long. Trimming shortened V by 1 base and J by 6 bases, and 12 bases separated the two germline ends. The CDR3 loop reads CASSQGQTGSEAFF. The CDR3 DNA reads TGCGCCAGCAGCCAAGGCCAGACAGGATCTGAAGCTTTCTTT.

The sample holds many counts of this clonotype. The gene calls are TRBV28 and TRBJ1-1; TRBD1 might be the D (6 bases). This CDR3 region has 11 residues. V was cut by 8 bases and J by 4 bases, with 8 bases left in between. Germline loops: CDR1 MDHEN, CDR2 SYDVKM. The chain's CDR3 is CASQGFTEAFF. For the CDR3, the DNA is TGTGCCAGCCAGGGGTTCACTGAAGCTTTCTTT. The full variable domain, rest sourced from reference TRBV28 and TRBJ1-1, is DVKVTQSSRYLVKRTGEKVFLECVQDMDHENMFWYRQDPGLGLRLIYFSYDVKMKEKGDIPEGYSVSREKKERFSLILESASTNQTSMYLCASQGFTEAFFGQGTRLTVV.

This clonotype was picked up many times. The CDR3 DNA follows: TGCAGTGCTAGAGATGGACGGGCCCCAGTCACTAACACTGAAGCTTTCTTT. It encodes CSARDGRAPVTNTEAFF. V usage is TRBV20-1 and J usage is TRBJ1-1; no clear D. CDR1 and CDR2 from the germline V gene are DFQATT and SNEGSKA (reference sequence). The V end was cut by 0 bases, the J end by 2 bases, with 19 bases between. The CDR3 sequence is 17 residues long.

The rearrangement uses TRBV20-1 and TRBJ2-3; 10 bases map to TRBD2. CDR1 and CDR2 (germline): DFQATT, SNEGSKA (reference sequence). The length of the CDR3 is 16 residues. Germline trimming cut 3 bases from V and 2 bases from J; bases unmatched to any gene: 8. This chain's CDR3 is CSARVPSGGFTDTQYF. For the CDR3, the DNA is TGCAGTGCTAGGGTGCCTAGCGGGGGTTTCACAGATACGCAGTATTTT.

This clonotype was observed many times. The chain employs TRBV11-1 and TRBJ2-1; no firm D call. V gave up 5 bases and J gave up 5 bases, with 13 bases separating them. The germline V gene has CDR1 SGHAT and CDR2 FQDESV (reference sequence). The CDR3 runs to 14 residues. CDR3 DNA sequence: TGTGCCAGCAGCCCCGAGGTGGGCCACAATGAGCAGTTCTTC. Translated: CASSPEVGHNEQFF.

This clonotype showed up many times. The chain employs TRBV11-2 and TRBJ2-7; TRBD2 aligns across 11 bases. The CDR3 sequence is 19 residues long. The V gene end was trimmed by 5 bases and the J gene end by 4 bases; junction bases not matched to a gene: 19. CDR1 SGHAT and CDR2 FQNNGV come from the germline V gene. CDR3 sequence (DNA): TGTGCCAGCAGCCCCTTGAACCGGGACAGAGCTAGCGGGAGGTACGAGCAGTACTTC. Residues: CASSPLNRDRASGRYEQYF.

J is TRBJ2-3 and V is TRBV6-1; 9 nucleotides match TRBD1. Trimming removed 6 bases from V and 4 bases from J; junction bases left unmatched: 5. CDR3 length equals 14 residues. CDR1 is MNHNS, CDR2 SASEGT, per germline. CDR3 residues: CASRRDRASDTQYF. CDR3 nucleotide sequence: TGTGCCAGCAGACGGGACAGGGCGTCAGATACGCAGTATTTT.

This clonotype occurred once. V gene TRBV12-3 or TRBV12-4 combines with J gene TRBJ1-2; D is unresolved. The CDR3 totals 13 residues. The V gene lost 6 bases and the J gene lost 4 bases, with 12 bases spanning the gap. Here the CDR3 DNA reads TGTGCCAGCAGCTGGGGTATGGGCTATGGCTACACCTTC. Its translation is CASSWGMGYGYTF.

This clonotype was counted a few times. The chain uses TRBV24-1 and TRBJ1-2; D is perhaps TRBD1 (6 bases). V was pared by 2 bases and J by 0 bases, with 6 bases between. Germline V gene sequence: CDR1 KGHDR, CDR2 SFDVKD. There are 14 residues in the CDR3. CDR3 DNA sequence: TGTGCCACCAGTGATTGGACAGCTAACTATGGCTACACCTTC. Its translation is CATSDWTANYGYTF.

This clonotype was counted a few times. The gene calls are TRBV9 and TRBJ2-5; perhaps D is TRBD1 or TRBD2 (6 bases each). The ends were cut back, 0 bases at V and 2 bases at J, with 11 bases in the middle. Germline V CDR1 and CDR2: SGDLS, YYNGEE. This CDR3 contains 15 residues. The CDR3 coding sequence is TGTGCCAGCAGCGTAGCGGGGGCTCCTCAAGAGACCCAGTACTTC. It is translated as CASSVAGAPQETQYF.

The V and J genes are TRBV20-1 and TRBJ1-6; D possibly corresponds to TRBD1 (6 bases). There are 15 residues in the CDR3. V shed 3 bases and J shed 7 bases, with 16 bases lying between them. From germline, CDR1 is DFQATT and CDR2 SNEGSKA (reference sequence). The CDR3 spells CSASPGTRGNSPLHF. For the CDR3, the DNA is TGCAGTGCTAGTCCCGGGACAAGGGGGAATTCACCCCTCCACTTT.